This record covers a single TCR beta chain. Its antigen is still unknown. Base qualities are not at hand, and no much larger clone is one base apart. In total, fewer than 750 healthy bone marrow donors made up the cohort. Cohort members were all nominally healthy when sampled, although unrecorded immune exposures were likely present. The donor tested CMV seronegative, placing the donor among the roughly 340 seronegative members of the cohort. Every donor gave a peripheral blood sample, and the peripheral blood mononuclear cells from that sample were used for TCR beta sequencing. Genomic DNA was extracted from the blood cell samples with the Qiagen DNeasy Blood Extraction Kit. Sequences SGHNT (CDR1) and YENEEA (CDR2) are obtained from the germline V gene. Germline trimming: 3 bases from V, 10 bases from J; junction bases outside gene matches: 2. Its CDR3 holds 13 amino acids, cysteine through phenylalanine. Here the CDR3 DNA is all that survives: 39 bases in frame from base 1.

The sample is drawn from a study of cytomegalovirus exposure and HLA in healthy donors (TCRdb year 2017). General notes on the study: According to an earlier analysis of several hundred of the donors, about 170 million T cells yielded some 110 million unique TCR beta sequences and more than 250 Gb of sequence data. Donor age, sex, ethnicity and CMV serostatus were compiled together with the repertoire data. HLA typing included class I and class II loci at four-digit resolution. A later analysis re-analyzed previously published TCR beta repertoires from approximately 670 donors and added high-resolution HLA genotyping to study TCR occurrence patterns. Four to six DR-DQ haplotypes were handled as single units for association and clustering, since linkage in the cohort was strong. Typing coverage differed by locus: A, B, C, DRB1 and DQB1 were typed in roughly 620-640 donors, DQA1 in about 560, DPA1 in some 610, and DPB1 in roughly 450. Of the 300 to 500 genotyped donors, 70% to 90% were placed in the genetic ancestry cluster associated with self-reported Caucasian donors. High-throughput TCR immunosequencing, statistical association of individual TCRs with disease status, and machine learning were combined to predict cytomegalovirus infection status. A separate validation cohort of roughly 130 different subjects was used in addition to the approximately 670-subject first cohort. Across some 400 genotyped donors of the cohort, an average of approximately 200,000 unique TCR beta nucleotide sequences per donor were sequenced, and 15% to 20% of those sequences were non-productive. A later genetic analysis used genome-wide SNP genotypes for about 65% of the 666 donors, treating that subset as a discovery cohort. Rather than drawing on any new phenotypic data, the later analysis identified candidate immune exposures from TCR beta sequences and the way those sequences occurred across donors. An early release that covered 500 to 800 HLA-typed donors contained around 330 gigabases of sequencing data and 85 million to 100 million unique TCR sequences. To decide whether each TCR beta V gene segment behaved as functional or pseudogenic, an earlier analysis of some 540 of the donors relied on high-throughput TCR beta sequencing. Every repertoire in the discovery cohort had been generated on one and the same sequencing platform. Using immunosequencing, the study profiled T cell repertoires from about 620 subjects and related those repertoires to cytomegalovirus serostatus. The study aimed to test whether signatures of past pathogen exposure could be identified by cataloging public T cell receptors. Overall results and qualifications from the work: In this cohort, only TCR beta chains were sequenced, and detectable features were limited by the absence of alpha or paired-chain data. The study listed 164 TCR beta chains as associated with cytomegalovirus. Presence/absence analyses assumed roughly uniform sequencing depth across donors, an assumption that may not hold. An association between a missense DCLRE1C variant and V-gene and J-gene trimming of TCR beta chains was found in a later genetic analysis and replicated in an independent cohort. Most TCR sequences were observed very rarely across donors, whereas some public TCRs were present in many individuals. The earlier analysis of about 600 of the donors excluded 15 to 20 rarely observed V segments, including chromosome 9 orphons, because counts were too low. At a false discovery rate of 0.05, a later analysis linked 16,951 TCR beta sequences to specific HLA alleles. According to a later analysis, most CMV-associated TCR beta chains appeared to be HLA-restricted, and the HLA associations seemed to be driven largely by CMV exposure. Correlated functional status among segregating V segments might reflect linkage disequilibrium, but an unknown experimental factor could not be ruled out. In a later analysis, TCR association rates were found to vary across HLA loci, with the most associated TCRs seen for DRB1 alleles and the fewest for HLA-C alleles. According to the authors, the approach could potentially be generalized to other disease states and immunological phenotypes. In a later analysis, HLA-associated TCR beta chains were found to be more clonally expanded and to have lower generation probabilities than equally common non-associated chains. The sequencing pipeline was judged likely to have produced a cluster of highly shared sequence variants as a technical artifact. A further reported finding was that TCR beta sequences accurately predicted the HLA-A and HLA-B alleles for most subjects in the first cohort. Strong co-occurrence of HLA alleles, especially DR and DQ, made assigning TCR associations to individual alleles difficult. Some IMGT-functional V segments, including TRBV6-2 and TRBV6-3, could not be distinguished by the 87-base-pair reads and were therefore excluded. A later genetic analysis reported fewer N-insertions in productive TCRs among donors in an Asian-associated ancestry cluster than the roughly 700-donor mean. An earlier analysis of roughly 570 of the donors showed that most TCR beta V segments appeared in productive rearrangements either about 87% or about 30% of the time, which broadly matched IMGT annotations. In vitro tests confirmed that a few of the cytomegalovirus-associated TCR beta chains recognize cytomegalovirus antigens. The classifier was reported to diagnose cytomegalovirus status with high specificity and sensitivity in both the original and validation cohorts. A later analysis reported that several top co-occurrence clusters appeared linked to parvovirus B19, influenza, CMV and Epstein-Barr virus. Immune exposure information for the cohort was limited to CMV serostatus. Because HLA typing was missing for some donors at each locus, association tests included only the typed subset.

Library preparation employed the immunoSEQ multiplex PCR assay. The multiplex PCR relied on a mix of 60 forward primers for TCR Vbeta segments and 13 reverse primers for TCR Jbeta segments. A multiplex PCR assay on genomic DNA amplified the CDR3 region of rearranged TCR beta genes. Amplified TCR beta libraries were sequenced as 87-base-pair reads on the Illumina HiSeq System. On the authors' methods: A later analysis tallied roughly 80 million unique TCR beta chains across the 640 or so repertoires, and 10 million to 11 million of those chains were shared by two or more donors. A nearest-neighbor algorithm error-corrected the raw reads and collapsed the reads into unique sequences, merging closely related sequences to remove PCR and sequencing errors. V, D and J gene segments were assigned by aligning CDR3 sequences to IMGT reference sequences. For a sequence to be retained, at least a six-nucleotide match to both a V gene segment and a J gene segment was required. A rearrangement was called productive if the CDR3 had no stop codons and remained in frame with V and J, and every other rearrangement was called non-productive. CDR3 was defined by IMGT convention, running from the second conserved V-encoded cysteine to the conserved J-encoded phenylalanine. In an earlier analysis of approximately 590 of the donors, sequences lacking an unambiguous match to a single V gene segment were excluded. An earlier analysis of just under 600 of the donors called V segments functional above 56.7% productive rearrangements and segregating when the between-donor standard deviation exceeded 5%. A statistical classification framework was built to diagnose cytomegalovirus status from the catalog of TCR beta chain sequences. In a later analysis, TCR nucleotide sequences were compared against IMGT/GENE-DB human TR gene sequences so that V and J genes could be assigned. The TCRdist pipeline was used in a later analysis to assign CDR3 sequences and most-parsimonious VDJ recombination scenarios. In a later analysis, every TCR beta chain was defined by the combination of its CDR3 amino acid sequence and its V-gene family, and reads without a unique V-gene family were dropped. As a way to deal with suspected cross-contamination and a sequencing artifact, a later analysis dropped under 600 nucleotide sequences that were highly shared and had low generation probability. For each public chain, a later analysis derived a clonal expansion index from normalized ranks of inferred template counts within each repertoire. Generation probabilities in a later analysis came from a VDJ recombination model fitted to out-of-frame rearrangements, and those results were checked against IGoR. In a later analysis, hypergeometric tests were used to score TCR-TCR, TCR-HLA and TCR-CMV co-occurrence, with a repertoire-size bias correction applied to TCR pairs. To estimate false discovery rates, a later analysis permuted the HLA or CMV assignments 20 times. In a later analysis, co-occurring TCRs were grouped with DBSCAN, and TCRdist sequence similarity was added when clustering was performed within HLA-allele-positive subsets. For co-occurrence clustering, repertoires with fewer than 30,000 or more than 120,000 public chains were excluded, along with about five repertoires with anomalous nucleotide sharing. Not all clones reach the TCRdb copy of this immuneACCESS table, which keeps in-frame sequences only. Checked studies attribute under half of the gap to unresolved V genes and leave the rest unexplained. The D gene and trimming were derived from the DNA, and the V and J assignments and clone size from that table. Present in this sample are about 130,000 clones, around 80% of which were seen just once. The top ten clonotypes cover 2% to 2.5% of the sample.

The chain uses TRBV11-3 and TRBJ2-6, with 8 bases matching TRBD1. The origin of this receptor is a man aged 25 to 45 in good health and CMV-seronegative. The specimen was PBMCs. The CDR3 protein sequence reads: CASSLRQGNVLTF. The sequenced DNA is TGTGCCAGCAGCTTGCGACAGGGGAACGTCCTGACTTTC.